Listed below are T cell receptor beta chains from one sample, sequenced in a study of shared clonotypes between healthy human individuals. The repertoire was sequenced with immunoSEQ multiplex PCR; TCRdb's copy has only in-frame clones and lacks some. The table has over a million clones, around three quarters seen once. The sequenced sample consisted of memory CD4+ T cells from PBMCs. The receptors were sampled from a man aged 18 to 29 in good health. Some clones in this sample may be carry-over from other donors' samples. CDR3s include the opening cysteine and the closing phenylalanine or tryptophan. The D gene is left open where the match is weak. Expanded clones are given a class, and other clones once, few, many or no size at all.

>once|TRBJ1-2|-|TRBV6-5
TGTGCCAGCAGTGGGGGACACCTCTATGGCTACACCTTC
CASSGGHLYGYTF
>-|TRBJ2-5|TRBD1|TRBV18
TGTGCCAGCTCACCCAGGGGGCAAGAGACCCAGTACTTC
CASSPRGQETQYF
>-|TRBJ1-5|-|TRBV27
TGTGCCAGCAGTAAGGGGAGCAATCAGCCCCAGCATTTT
CASSKGSNQPQHF
>-|TRBJ2-5|TRBD1|TRBV30
TGTGCCTGGAGCCAGGGGGCCCAGTACTTC
CAWSQGAQYF
>once|TRBJ2-2|-|TRBV10-3
TGTGCCATCAGTGGTACAGGAAACACCGGGGAGCTGTTTTTT
CAISGTGNTGELFF
>once|TRBJ2-7|TRBD2|TRBV27
TGTGCCAGCAGTTTACCGGGACTAGCGGGTTCGGAGCAGTACTTC
CASSLPGLAGSEQYF
>-|TRBJ2-1|-|TRBV4-2
TGTGCCAGCAGCCACAACCGGGGTGAGCAGTTCTTC
CASSHNRGEQFF
>-|TRBJ1-2|-|TRBV2
TGTGCCAGCCCGGAGGGCCGGACTGGCTACACCTTC
CASPEGRTGYTF
>-|TRBJ2-3|TRBD1|TRBV29-1
TGCAGCGTTGGAGGACAGGGAAGAACAGATACGCAGTATTTT
CSVGGQGRTDTQYF
>-|TRBJ2-2|TRBD2|TRBV14
TGTGCCAGCAGCCAAACGGGGGGGACTTCCAAATCCGGGGAGCTGTTTTTT
CASSQTGGTSKSGELFF
>-|TRBJ1-1|-|TRBV2
TGTGCCAGTGGGGGACAACCGAACACTGAAGCTTTCTTT
CASGGQPNTEAFF
>-|TRBJ2-1|TRBD2|TRBV5-4
TGTGCCAGCAGCGAGCGGGAGGCATCCCATGAGCAGTTCTTC
CASSEREASHEQFF
>few|TRBJ1-5|-|TRBV7-3
TGTGCCAGCACCGCGAAAAACCATCAGCCCCAGCATTTT
CASTAKNHQPQHF
>-|TRBJ2-1|-|TRBV28
TGTGCCAGCAGTTTACGGGAAAGTGAGCAGTTCTTC
CASSLRESEQFF
>-|TRBJ1-2|-|TRBV7-2
TGTGCCAGCAGCTTCGCGGGGACCTATGGCTACACCTTC
CASSFAGTYGYTF
>-|TRBJ2-6|-|TRBV7-2
TGTGCCAGCCGCCTAGGGGCCTGGGCCAACGTCCTGACTTTC
CASRLGAWANVLTF
>-|TRBJ2-1|-|TRBV19
TGTGCCAGTAGTATAGCGGGAGTAGTAAATGAGCAGTTCTTC
CASSIAGVVNEQFF
>few|TRBJ1-3|-|TRBV7-9
TGTGCCAGCAGCCCCGACATCTCTGGAAACACCATATATTTT
CASSPDISGNTIYF
>many|TRBJ2-5|-|TRBV28
TGTGCCAGCAGTTTCGGGATGTTAGAGACCCAGTACTTC
CASSFGMLETQYF
>-|TRBJ2-7|TRBD2|TRBV11-2
TGTGCCAGCAGCTTAGGGAGGGGACTAGCCTTCGAGCAGTACTTC
CASSLGRGLAFEQYF
>-|TRBJ2-1|-|TRBV30
TGTGCCTGGAGTGTACAGCTCACGGACAATGAGCAGTTCTTC
CAWSVQLTDNEQFF
>few|TRBJ1-1|-|TRBV2
TGTGCCAGCAGCCAAGCAGTTGAAGCTTTCTTT
CASSQAVEAFF
>-|TRBJ2-7|-|TRBV4-3
TGCGCCAGCAGCCAAGAACTGGGCTACGAGCAGTACTTC
CASSQELGYEQYF
>-|TRBJ2-7|-|TRBV29-1
TGCAGCGTTGGTGGTGTCGAGAACTACGAGCAGTACTTC
CSVGGVENYEQYF
>-|TRBJ1-1|TRBD1|TRBV7-9
TGTGCCAGCAGCTACCAGAGACAGGGTGGGTCTGAAGCTTTCTTT
CASSYQRQGGSEAFF
>-|TRBJ2-2|TRBD1|TRBV7-7
TGTGCTAGCAGCGCACAGGGGGCTGACACCGGGGAGCTGTTTTTT
CASSAQGADTGELFF
>-|TRBJ2-3|-|TRBV7-9
TGTGCCAGCAGCTTAGGACGGAATACGCAGTATTTT
CASSLGRNTQYF
>once|TRBJ1-2|-|TRBV5-1
TGCGCCAGCAGCTTGGTAGCTCCAGGAGGCTACACCTTC
CASSLVAPGGYTF
>-|TRBJ2-7|-|TRBV28
TGTGCCAGCAGTTTAATGGGGCTGGAGCAGTACTTC
CASSLMGLEQYF
>-|TRBJ1-5|-|TRBV28
TGTGCCAGCAGTTTGGGCGGGGGCGAGGATCAGCCCCAGCATTTT
CASSLGGGEDQPQHF
>-|TRBJ2-1|-|TRBV9
TGTGCCAGCAGCCTCCGTTTTAGCGGCCTTTACAATGAGCAGTTCTTC
CASSLRFSGLYNEQFF
>-|TRBJ2-7|-|TRBV28
TGTGCCAGCAGTTCTAGAGCGGTGTCCTACGAGCAGTACTTC
CASSSRAVSYEQYF
>-|TRBJ1-2|TRBD1|TRBV29-1
TGCAGCGTTGAACGAGGGGGCGTTAGTGGCTACACCTTC
CSVERGGVSGYTF
>-|TRBJ2-7|-|TRBV2
TGTGCCAGCAGTGTATACGGGAGCCTCTACGAGCAGTACTTC
CASSVYGSLYEQYF
>many|TRBJ1-2|-|TRBV9
TGTGCCAGCAGCCCTGCACTCTATGGCTACACCTTC
CASSPALYGYTF
>-|TRBJ1-1|-|TRBV7-9
TGTGCCAGCAGCTTCGGGGGGTTGAACACTGAAGCTTTCTTT
CASSFGGLNTEAFF
>-|TRBJ1-2|-|TRBV28
TGTGCCAGCAGTTTAACGGGGAATCTATATGGCTACACCTTC
CASSLTGNLYGYTF
>-|TRBJ1-2|TRBD1|TRBV30
TGTGCCTGGAGTGGGGGGACAGGGAATGGCTACACCTTC
CAWSGGTGNGYTF
>-|TRBJ2-1|-|TRBV7-9
TGTGCCGCTGCGAGGCAGACCAATGAGCAGTTCTTC
CAAARQTNEQFF
>-|TRBJ2-2|-|TRBV5-1
TGCGCCAGCAGTAAAGAACGGCCTAACACCGGGGAGCTGTTTTTT
CASSKERPNTGELFF
>-|TRBJ2-2|-|TRBV5-1
TGCGCCAGCAGCTTGGCGTCGGGATACACCGGGGAGCTGTTTTTT
CASSLASGYTGELFF
>once|TRBJ2-7|TRBD1|TRBV6-6
TGTGCCAGCAGGAATCGGGGACAGGGGGGCCACGAGCAGTACTTC
CASRNRGQGGHEQYF
>once|TRBJ2-7|TRBD2|TRBV2
TGTGCCAGCAGTGATGGGGGGACTAGCGGGAAGTACGAGCAGTACTTC
CASSDGGTSGKYEQYF
>many|TRBJ2-3|TRBD2|TRBV4-1
TGCGCCAGCAGCCAAGGGGGACTAGCGGCTTCCACAGATACGCAGTATTTT
CASSQGGLAASTDTQYF
>-|TRBJ1-5|-|TRBV28
TGTGCCAGCAGTTTATCCCGTCCGGATCAGCCCCAGCATTTT
CASSLSRPDQPQHF